This TCR beta chain was observed in a study of cytomegalovirus exposure and HLA in healthy donors. With 60 Vbeta and 13 Jbeta primers, the PCR was carried out. Sequenced by immunoSEQ multiplex PCR; TCRdb stores in-frame clones only, minus some. The table includes 150,000 to 250,000 clones, over 75% detected once. The CDR3 runs to 13 residues. The germline V gene has CDR1 SGHTA and CDR2 FQGNSA. The V and J ends lost 5 bases and 6 bases respectively, with 10 bases between them. The clonotype was recovered from a boy aged 2 to 10 in good health and CMV-seronegative. Sequencing was performed on PBMCs. The chain recombines TRBV7-2 with TRBJ1-4; D gene unclear. This CDR3 reads CASSPDPDEKLFF. The DNA for the CDR3 is TGTGCCAGCAGCCCCGATCCGGATGAAAAACTGTTTTTT.